This T cell receptor beta chain is from a study of blood T cell repertoires in COVID-19. Across the study: Donors in the United States, Italy and Spain gave samples during acute or convalescent COVID-19. T cells, B-cell-depleted T cells, or PBMCs provided the cDNA or gDNA that served as material.

This CDR3 has 14 residues. Germline V gene sequence: CDR1 LGHDT, CDR2 YNNKEL (reference sequence). V was pared by 7 bases and J by 11 bases, with 24 bases between. In the authors' workflow: Reference gene primers were amplified, and this amplification served to estimate nucleated cell counts. Clones were read by immunoSEQ multiplex PCR, and TCRdb kept only the in-frame ones, dropping some. D and trimming were read from the DNA, whereas the V and J calls and clone size are those reported in that table. The table shows a few hundred thousand clones, with 86% occurring only once. The V and J genes are TRBV3-1 (or the pseudogene TRBV3-2) and TRBJ2-7, with TRBD2 as a possible D gene (5 bases). This receptor was identified in a man aged 50 or older with acute or convalescent COVID-19. Source material: peripheral blood. CDR3 protein: CASTPGRSRAEEYF. The CDR3 bases are TGTGCCAGCACCCCAGGCAGGTCAAGGGCGGAGGAGTACTTC.